The text below deals with one T cell receptor (beta chain). Original methodology: For nucleated cells, counts were estimated from reference gene primer amplification. Profiled with immunoSEQ multiplex PCR; TCRdb holds only in-frame clones, not every one. V, J and clone size are those of that table, while D and trimming were read from the DNA. The data contain 95,000 or so clones, approximately 85% of them singletons. The sample originates from a study of blood T cell repertoires in COVID-19. Study-level information: T cells, B-cell-depleted T cells, or PBMCs supplied cDNA or gDNA.

The sequenced material came from peripheral blood. The origin of this receptor is a woman of 80 years or more with active or convalescent COVID-19.

The CDR3 protein is CASSLGSGGETQYF. In DNA, the CDR3 is TGTGCCAGCAGCTTGGGGTCAGGGGGGGAGACCCAGTACTTC. J is TRBJ2-5 and V is TRBV5-4; D may be TRBD1 (7 bases). The V gene lost 0 bases and the J gene lost 5 bases, with 11 bases spanning the gap. CDR1 is SGHNT, CDR2 YYREEE, per germline (reference sequence). The CDR3 contains 14 residues. Full variable domain (missing parts from reference TRBV5-4 and TRBJ2-5): ETGVTQSPTHLIKTRGQQVTLRCSSQSGHNTVSWYQQALGQGPQFIFQYYREEENGRGNFPPRFSGLQFPNYSSELNVNALELDDSALYLCASSLGSGGETQYFGPGTRLLVL.